A selection of T cell receptor beta chains follows, all from one sample in a study of radiotherapy plus CTLA-4 blockade in lung cancer. Profiled with immunoSEQ multiplex PCR; TCRdb holds only in-frame clones, not every one. The repertoire holds tens of thousands of clones, with roughly 75% as singletons. The sequenced sample was peripheral blood, obtained from a patient treated with radiotherapy plus ipilimumab. The receptors derive from a human donor with non-small cell lung cancer who had a complete response to radiotherapy plus ipilimumab. The CDR3 runs from the conserved cysteine through the conserved F or W. A D gene is named only where the DNA matches it firmly. Size values are once, few and many counts, or a class for expanded clones, and some rows have none.

TRBJ2-2,TRBD1,-,TRBV4-3,CASSQDHVGTGITGELFF,TGCGCCAGCAGCCAAGATCACGTTGGGACAGGCATCACCGGGGAGCTGTTTTTT
TRBJ2-1,TRBD2,few,TRBV10-1,CASSLGTSGYNEQFF,TGCGCCAGCAGTCTCGGGACTAGCGGATACAATGAGCAGTTCTTC
TRBJ2-2,-,-,TRBV2,CASGIEGRAGELFF,TGTGCCAGCGGAATAGAGGGAAGGGCCGGGGAGCTGTTTTTT
TRBJ1-1,-,once,TRBV5-1,CASNREGLNTEAFF,TGCGCCAGCAACAGGGAGGGTTTAAACACTGAAGCTTTCTTT
TRBJ2-7,-,once,TRBV30,CAWSPSNFEQYF,TGTGCCTGGAGCCCTTCCAACTTCGAGCAGTACTTC
TRBJ1-6,TRBD1,few,TRBV5-5,CASSLGTGGLAPLHF,TGTGCCAGCAGCTTAGGGACAGGGGGGCTGGCACCCCTCCACTTT
TRBJ2-5,-,once,TRBV23-1,CASSQSTSRDQETQYF,TGCGCCAGCAGTCAATCTACGTCCAGGGATCAAGAGACCCAGTACTTC
TRBJ2-7,TRBD1,-,TRBV29-1,CSVETGTGDFEQYF,TGCAGCGTTGAGACCGGGACAGGGGACTTCGAGCAGTACTTC
TRBJ2-1,-,-,TRBV11-2,CASSMWNEQFF,TGTGCCAGCAGTATGTGGAATGAGCAGTTCTTC
TRBJ1-1,-,-,TRBV5-6,CASSLVVANTEAFF,TGTGCCAGCAGCTTGGTGGTAGCGAACACTGAAGCTTTCTTT
TRBJ2-2,-,-,TRBV5-6,CASSLAAGLNTGELFF,TGTGCCAGCAGCTTGGCGGCGGGACTTAACACCGGGGAGCTGTTTTTT
TRBJ1-3,TRBD1,once,TRBV19,CASSPQGGLAGNTIYF,TGTGCCAGTAGTCCTCAGGGGGGGCTAGCTGGAAACACCATATATTTT
TRBJ1-3,-,-,TRBV2,CASSGQVGGNTIYF,TGTGCCAGCAGTGGACAGGTCGGCGGAAACACCATATATTTT
TRBJ2-3,TRBD2,-,TRBV6-5,CASSYASGTAADTQYF,TGTGCCAGCAGTTACGCGAGCGGGACTGCCGCAGATACGCAGTATTTT
TRBJ2-3,TRBD1,few,TRBV6-1,CASTGTGQADTQYF,TGTGCCAGCACCGGGACAGGGCAGGCAGATACGCAGTATTTT
TRBJ1-3,-,-,TRBV5-1,CASSSPELGAGNTIYF,TGCGCCAGCAGCTCACCGGAACTGGGTGCTGGAAACACCATATATTTT
TRBJ1-1,-,-,TRBV12-5,CASGLSGTDPLARHVNTEAFF,TGTGCTAGTGGTTTAAGTGGTACGGACCCCCTGGCCAGGCACGTGAACACTGAAGCTTTCTTT
TRBJ2-3,TRBD2,-,TRBV9,CASSVGLAGITDTQYF,TGTGCCAGCAGCGTAGGTCTAGCGGGAATCACAGATACGCAGTATTTT
TRBJ1-2,-,-,TRBV2,CASSLDSQSYGYTF,TGCGCCAGCAGCCTGGACAGCCAGTCCTATGGCTACACCTTC
TRBJ2-3,-,-,TRBV27,CASSSYARMTNSDTQYF,TGTGCCAGCAGTTCTTACGCCAGAATGACTAACTCAGATACGCAGTATTTT
TRBJ2-1,-,-,TRBV7-9,CASSLDRNEQFF,TGTGCCAGCAGCCTTGACAGAAATGAGCAGTTCTTC
TRBJ2-1,TRBD2,once,TRBV5-4,CASSGVVAGAGNEQFF,TGTGCCAGCAGCGGGGTAGTAGCGGGAGCGGGGAATGAGCAGTTCTTC
TRBJ1-1,-,-,TRBV14,CASQLNPAGTEAFF,TGTGCCAGCCAACTAAACCCGGCAGGCACTGAAGCTTTCTTT
TRBJ1-2,-,many,TRBV9,CASSPTVLFTNYGYTF,TGTGCCAGCAGCCCGACGGTCCTGTTCACTAACTATGGCTACACCTTC
TRBJ2-3,TRBD1,-,TRBV29-1,CSADQGGTDTQYF,TGCAGCGCCGACCAGGGGGGCACAGATACGCAGTATTTT
TRBJ1-3,-,-,TRBV6-1,CASSMARPSGNTIYF,TGTGCCAGCAGTATGGCTCGGCCCTCTGGAAACACTATATATTTT
TRBJ2-7,TRBD2,-,TRBV7-2,CASSSSGTSVEQYF,TGTGCCAGCAGCTCCTCCGGGACTAGCGTCGAGCAGTACTTC
TRBJ2-5,-,once,TRBV9,CASSVGGRETQYF,TGTGCCAGCAGCGTAGGGGGGAGGGAGACCCAGTACTTC
TRBJ1-2,-,few,TRBV5-8,CASSFSTDSGYTF,TGTGCCAGCAGCTTTAGTACTGACTCTGGCTACACCTTC
TRBJ1-1,TRBD1,-,TRBV5-6,CASSTQGGYTEAFF,TGTGCCAGCAGCACCCAGGGGGGATACACTGAAGCTTTCTTT
TRBJ1-2,-,-,TRBV5-1,CASSLSTLANYGYTF,TGCGCCAGCAGCTTGAGTACATTAGCTAACTATGGCTACACCTTC
TRBJ1-1,-,-,TRBV14,CASSQFGGVGWTEAFF,TGTGCCAGCAGCCAATTCGGGGGGGTAGGTTGGACTGAAGCTTTCTTT
TRBJ2-7,TRBD2,few,TRBV10-1,CASSAASGGPYEQYF,TGCGCCAGCAGTGCGGCGTCGGGGGGGCCGTACGAGCAGTACTTC
TRBJ2-2,-,-,TRBV11-3,CASSLSITGELFF,TGTGCCAGCAGCTTATCCATCACCGGGGAGCTGTTTTTT
TRBJ2-7,TRBD1,-,TRBV30,CAWSRDRGLYEQYF,TGTGCCTGGAGTCGGGACAGGGGCTTGTACGAGCAGTACTTC
TRBJ2-7,-,-,TRBV6-1,CASSERGLAYEQYF,TGTGCCAGCAGTGAAAGGGGCCTTGCCTACGAGCAGTACTTC
TRBJ1-5,TRBD1,few,TRBV6-1,CASSALRGNQPQHF,TGTGCCAGCAGCGCCCTCAGGGGGAATCAGCCCCAGCATTTT
TRBJ1-1,-,medium-sized,TRBV9,CASSTSGATEAFF,TGTGCCAGCAGCACTTCAGGGGCCACTGAAGCTTTCTTT
TRBJ1-3,TRBD1,-,TRBV5-6,CASSYRGPSGNTIYF,TGTGCCAGCAGCTACAGGGGCCCCTCTGGAAACACCATATATTTT
TRBJ2-7,-,-,TRBV7-6,CASSLAPGRTMVQYF,TGTGCCAGCAGCTTAGCTCCAGGTCGCACCATGGTGCAGTACTTC
TRBJ1-3,TRBD1,-,TRBV6-5,CASSYGQDYTIYF,TGTGCCAGCAGTTACGGACAGGATTACACCATATATTTT
TRBJ1-4,-,-,TRBV6-6,CASTLFATNEKLFF,TGTGCCAGCACCCTTTTTGCAACTAATGAAAAACTGTTTTTT
TRBJ2-5,TRBD2,-,TRBV19,CASTPTGLAGGIQETQYF,TGTGCCAGTACCCCAACCGGACTAGCGGGAGGGATCCAAGAGACCCAGTACTTC
TRBJ2-6,-,-,TRBV10-3,CAISDGSGANVLTF,TGTGCCATCAGTGATGGTTCTGGGGCCAACGTCCTGACTTTC
TRBJ2-1,-,-,TRBV7-9,CASSFLGRIEEQFF,TGTGCCAGCAGCTTTCTGGGACGGATAGAGGAGCAGTTCTTC
TRBJ2-7,TRBD2,few,TRBV6-6,CASSYGLAGARWEQYF,TGTGCCAGCAGTTACGGTTTAGCGGGGGCCAGGTGGGAGCAGTACTTC
TRBJ2-1,TRBD2,-,TRBV4-1,CASSQEGLAGSRGEQFF,TGCGCCAGCAGCCAAGAAGGCCTAGCGGGATCTAGGGGGGAGCAGTTCTTC
TRBJ1-5,-,-,TRBV7-8,CASSPLNEGIGNQPQHF,TGTGCCAGCAGCCCCCTAAATGAGGGAATAGGGAATCAGCCCCAGCATTTT